The 30 T cell receptor beta chains below come from one sample, sequenced in a study of shared clonotypes between healthy human individuals. Profiled with immunoSEQ multiplex PCR; TCRdb holds only in-frame clones, not every one. The sample records some 2,500,000 clones, 80% to 95% being singletons. The sample taken for sequencing was naive CD4+ T cells from PBMCs. Subset: CD45RA+ positively selected. Receptors originate from a man aged 18 to 35 in good health. Some clones in this sample may be carry-over from other donors' samples.

The J gene is TRBJ1-4, the V gene TRBV7-9; no definite D call. CDR1 SEHNR and CDR2 FQNEAQ come from the germline V gene (reference sequence). CDR3 length: 15 amino acids. V lost 1 base, J lost 0 bases, and 6 bases lay in between. For the CDR3, the DNA is TGTGCCAGCAGCTTAGAGGGAGCAACTAATGAAAAACTGTTTTTT. Protein product: CASSLEGATNEKLFF.

This chain connects TRBV4-3 to TRBJ2-3; a weak D match, TRBD1 (6 bases). This CDR3 is built from 16 residues. From germline, CDR1 is LGHNA and CDR2 YSLEER. V dropped 0 bases and J dropped 1 base, with 11 bases sitting between them. CDR3 coding DNA: TGCGCCAGCAGCCAAGATCCAGGGGCGGGCACAGATACGCAGTATTTT. Translation: CASSQDPGAGTDTQYF.

For this clone: The same CDR3 is also encoded by other DNA sequences in this sample. The V and J genes are TRBV28 and TRBJ2-3; the D is unclear. Germline-derived CDR1 and CDR2 are MDHEN and SYDVKM. V was cut by 2 bases and J by 2 bases, with 8 bases left in between. The CDR3 covers 14 residues. The CDR3 loop reads CASSLGPNTDTQYF. The CDR3 coding sequence is TGTGCCAGCAGTTTAGGACCAAACACAGATACGCAGTATTTT.

The chain employs TRBV4-2 and TRBJ2-3; 9 nucleotides agree with TRBD2. The ends lost 0 bases at V and 4 bases at J; junction bases unmatched: 5. The CDR3 covers 16 residues. Germline V gene lookup returns CDR1 LGHNA and CDR2 YNFKEQ. The CDR3 reads CASSQETSGWPDTQYF. The CDR3 bases are TGTGCCAGCAGCCAAGAAACTAGCGGGTGGCCAGATACGCAGTATTTT.

This rearrangement joins TRBV2 to TRBJ2-7; D unresolved. This CDR3 region has 13 residues. From germline, CDR1 is SNHLY and CDR2 FYNNEI. The V end lost 6 bases, the J end lost 2 bases, and 11 bases lay between the germline ends. The DNA for the CDR3 is TGTGCCAGCAGGGCGGCAGCTGCCTACGAGCAGTACTTC. Its translation is CASRAAAAYEQYF. Supplemented by reference TRBV2 and TRBJ2-7, the full variable domain reads EPEVTQTPSHQVTQMGQEVILRCVPISNHLYFYWYRQILGQKVEFLVSFYNNEISEKSEIFDDQFSVERPDGSNFTLKIRSTKLEDSAMYFCASRAAAAYEQYFGPGTRLTVT.

The chain couples TRBV7-9 to TRBJ1-1; D call uncertain. CDR3 size: 13 residues. CDR1 and CDR2 from the germline V gene are SEHNR and FQNEAQ (reference sequence). The ends were cut back, 5 bases at V and 0 bases at J, with 7 bases in the middle. CDR3 in amino acids: CASSHPMNTEAFF. The CDR3 DNA reads as TGTGCCAGCAGCCATCCGATGAACACTGAAGCTTTCTTT.

The chain recombines TRBV7-6 with TRBJ2-5; D not resolved. CDR3 length equals 15 residues. Trimming cost V 2 bases and J 0 bases, with 10 bases left between them. Looked up from germline, CDR1 is SGHVS and CDR2 is FNYEAQ. CDR3 coding DNA: TGTGCCAGCAGCTTACCGCGGCTGTACCAAGAGACCCAGTACTTC. It translates to CASSLPRLYQETQYF.

V and J are TRBV30 and TRBJ1-4, with TRBD1 matching 9 bases. The germline V gene encodes CDR1 GTSNPN and CDR2 SVGIG (reference sequence). The CDR3 extends over 14 amino acids. Losses at the gene ends were 4 bases for V and 7 bases for J; bases not matched to a gene: 7. The CDR3 region is CAWTVQGAGEKLFF. Here the CDR3 DNA reads TGTGCCTGGACCGTACAGGGGGCGGGTGAAAAACTGTTTTTT.

The rearrangement joins TRBV2 to TRBJ1-1; D unresolved. The CDR3 loop spans 15 amino acids. V was trimmed by 5 bases and J by 6 bases, leaving 19 bases between them. Per germline, CDR1 SNHLY and CDR2 FYNNEI. The CDR3 reads CASSYITTGGSEAFF. The CDR3 region has the DNA TGTGCCAGCAGTTACATCACGACGGGAGGTTCTGAAGCTTTCTTT.

The chain has TRBV7-6 and TRBJ2-7; the match to TRBD2 covers 7 bases. Germline V gene sequence: CDR1 SGHVS, CDR2 FNYEAQ. The CDR3 is made up of 17 amino acids. With 4 bases clipped from V and 1 base from J, the junction kept 13 bases outside the gene matches. CDR3 protein: CASSSSYVREKSYEQYF. CDR3 DNA: TGTGCCAGCAGCTCATCCTACGTGCGGGAGAAGTCCTACGAGCAGTACTTC.

About this clone: Within the sample, other DNA sequences also encode this same CDR3. The chain links TRBV6-5 to TRBJ1-2, with 7 nucleotides matching TRBD1. Germline CDR1 reads MNHEY; CDR2 reads SVGAGI. CDR3 length equals 14 residues. With 5 bases clipped from V and 4 bases from J, the junction kept 7 bases outside the gene matches. The CDR3 DNA is TGTGCCAGCAGTCCTCCGGGACAGCCCTATGGCTACACCTTC. This sequence encodes CASSPPGQPYGYTF.

With respect to this clone: The same CDR3 arises from other DNA sequences in this sample as well. The chain is built from TRBV5-1 and TRBJ2-5, with 8 positions matching TRBD2. V shed 0 bases, J shed 4 bases, and the junction held 5 bases outside the gene matches. Germline assignment: CDR1 SGHRS and CDR2 YFSETQ. This CDR3 contains 15 residues. This chain's CDR3 is CASSLAGTRGETQYF. The CDR3 nucleotides are TGCGCCAGCAGCTTGGCCGGGACTAGAGGAGAGACCCAGTACTTC.

V gene TRBV6-6 combines with J gene TRBJ1-2; D gene unclear. The CDR3 has 9 amino acids. Trimming took off 2 bases at V and 14 bases at J, with 6 bases between the two ends. CDR1 is MNHNY, CDR2 SVGAGI, per germline (reference sequence). CDR3: CASSYPPTF. CDR3 in DNA: TGTGCCAGCAGTTACCCCCCTACCTTC.

The CDR3 DNA reads as TGTGCCAGCAGCAGTGGGACAGGGGGTTTCTTCTATGGCTACACCTTC. As protein: CASSSGTGGFFYGYTF. This chain joins TRBV5-4 and TRBJ1-2; 11 bases agree with TRBD1. Germline V gene lookup returns CDR1 SGHNT and CDR2 YYREEE (reference sequence). J was trimmed by 4 bases and V by 4 bases; bases with no gene match: 9. The CDR3 runs to 16 residues.

Of note for this clone: This sample includes further DNA sequences coding for the same CDR3. V is TRBV11-2 and J is TRBJ2-7, with a weak D call TRBD2 (5 bases). Trimming pared 4 bases from V and 2 bases from J, leaving 12 bases between. The CDR3 consists of 14 residues. Per germline, CDR1 SGHAT and CDR2 FQNNGV. The CDR3 loop is CASSSLTGTYEQYF. The CDR3 DNA sequence: TGTGCCAGCAGCTCCCTAACGGGAACCTACGAGCAGTACTTC.

The gene calls are TRBV11-2 and TRBJ1-1; D gene unclear. This CDR3 has 15 amino acids. The germline gives CDR1 SGHAT, CDR2 FQNNGV. Trimming removed 3 bases from V and 1 base from J, with 12 bases in between. The CDR3 here is CASSFTGISNTEAFF. The CDR3 region has the DNA TGTGCCAGCAGCTTCACCGGAATTTCGAACACTGAAGCTTTCTTT.

The chain has TRBV11-2 and TRBJ2-7; tentative D call: TRBD2 (5 bases). Germline assignment: CDR1 SGHAT and CDR2 FQNNGV. With 5 bases removed from V and 2 bases from J, the gap between germline ends came to 13 bases. This CDR3 comprises 14 residues. CDR3 sequence (DNA): TGTGCCAGCAGCCGGCAAGCGGCCACCTACGAGCAGTACTTC. It is translated as CASSRQAATYEQYF.

The chain carries TRBV18 and TRBJ2-3, with 9 bases that match TRBD1. J lost 6 bases, V lost 4 bases, and 17 bases had no gene match. Germline CDR1 KGHSH, CDR2 LQKENI. The CDR3 sequence is 18 residues long. The CDR3 DNA follows: TGTGCCAGCTCACGACGTCTCCCCGGGACAGGGCTGAATGATACGCAGTATTTT. Translating gives CASSRRLPGTGLNDTQYF.

J is TRBJ1-6 and V is TRBV5-4; 7 nucleotides align to TRBD1. With 4 bases clipped from V and 9 bases from J, the junction kept 4 bases outside the gene matches. CDR1 and CDR2 (germline): SGHNT, YYREEE (reference sequence). This CDR3 has 13 residues. The CDR3 loop is CASSLDRVSPLHF. Written as DNA, the CDR3 is TGTGCCAGCAGCCTAGACAGGGTTTCACCCCTCCACTTT.

This chain links TRBV7-9 with TRBJ2-5; no definite D call. The CDR3 runs 13 residues. Germline values: CDR1 SEHNR, CDR2 FQNEAQ (reference sequence). Trimming left V 1 base short and J 5 bases short, with 8 bases between. For the CDR3, the DNA is TGTGCCAGCAGCTTAGTTGCAGTGGAGACCCAGTACTTC. Translated: CASSLVAVETQYF.

This chain links TRBV29-1 with TRBJ2-2; 7 positions match TRBD2. Germline trimming cut 7 bases from V and 1 base from J; bases unmatched to any gene: 6. The CDR3 length is 14 residues. Germline loops: CDR1 SQVTM, CDR2 ANQGSEA. CDR3 region: CSARDYQNTGELFF. CDR3 bases: TGCAGCGCCCGGGACTACCAGAACACCGGGGAGCTGTTTTTT.

About this clone itself: Other DNA sequences from this sample encode an identical CDR3 as well. The rearrangement joins TRBV20-1 to TRBJ1-2; D ambiguous. Trimming removed 3 bases at V and 8 bases at J, with 7 bases between. The V gene's germline CDR1 is DFQATT and CDR2 SNEGSKA (reference sequence). The CDR3 is 10 amino acids. This chain's CDR3 is CSARVGGYTF. The CDR3 region has the DNA TGCAGTGCTAGGGTCGGGGGCTACACCTTC.

The chain employs TRBV6-5 and TRBJ1-5; tentatively, D is TRBD1 (5 bases). Germline V gene lookup returns CDR1 MNHEY and CDR2 SVGAGI. CDR3 length: 12 amino acids. V was pared by 5 bases and J by 9 bases, with 11 bases between. CDR3 sequence: CASSLIRGPQHF. CDR3 coding DNA: TGTGCCAGCAGTCTTATTAGGGGGCCCCAGCATTTT.

This clone appeared a single time. The rearrangement uses TRBV15 and TRBJ2-5; D remains ambiguous. The CDR3 has 13 amino acids. The germline V and J ends were trimmed by 0 bases and 5 bases, with 7 bases remaining between them. Germline-derived CDR1 and CDR2 are LNHNV and YYDKDF (reference sequence). The DNA of the CDR3 is TGTGCCACCAGCAGAGACCCCTGGGAGACCCAGTACTTC. Amino acids: CATSRDPWETQYF.

This clone was observed a handful of times. The rearrangement uses TRBV7-2 and TRBJ1-3, with 7 bases fitting TRBD1. The CDR3 runs to 15 residues. CDR1 is SGHTA and CDR2 is FQGNSA in the germline V gene. V shed 5 bases, J shed 3 bases, and the junction held 7 bases outside the gene matches. The CDR3 spells CASSTQGSGGNTIYF. The DNA of the CDR3 is TGTGCCAGCAGCACACAGGGGTCTGGTGGAAACACCATATATTTT.

As concerns this clone: The same CDR3 is also encoded by other DNA sequences in this sample. The chain combines TRBV27 with TRBJ1-5, with no clear D. V was cut by 2 bases and J by 4 bases, with 6 bases left in between. Germline lookup yields CDR1 MNHEY and CDR2 SMNVEV (reference sequence). The CDR3 is 13 residues long. The CDR3 sequence: CASSLTVNQPQHF. In DNA, the CDR3 is TGTGCCAGCAGTTTAACAGTTAATCAGCCCCAGCATTTT.

The chain has TRBV27 and TRBJ2-1; 9 bases line up with TRBD2. Germline V CDR1 and CDR2: MNHEY, SMNVEV (reference sequence). This CDR3 is 17 amino acids long. Trimming took 1 base from V and 0 from J; bases not matched to a gene: 4. The chain's CDR3 is CASSLYPSGASYNEQFF. The DNA of the CDR3 is TGTGCCAGCAGTTTATACCCTAGCGGGGCCTCCTACAATGAGCAGTTCTTC.

This rearrangement joins TRBV14 to TRBJ2-5; perhaps TRBD2 as D (5 bases). Germline CDR1 SGHDN, CDR2 FVKESK. CDR3 length: 16 amino acids. With 4 bases removed from V and 2 bases from J, the gap between germline ends came to 17 bases. The CDR3 DNA sequence: TGTGCCAGCAGCCCAGCGGCAGTATGGGGACAAGAGACCCAGTACTTC. Its translation: CASSPAAVWGQETQYF.

Notes on this clone: The junction and the germline gene differ at one end; a read error may be behind it. The V call is TRBV4-3, the J call TRBJ2-5, with no clear D. The CDR3 is 14 residues long. Per germline, CDR1 LGHNA and CDR2 YSLEER. The DNA of the CDR3 is TGCGCCAGCAGCCAAGGACGTTTCCAAGGGACCCAGTACTTC. It specifies CASSQGRFQGTQYF.

This chain links TRBV6-1 with TRBJ2-5, with D maybe TRBD2 (6 bases). V was clipped by 8 bases and J by 2 bases, with 12 bases between them. The CDR3 loop spans 13 amino acids. Germline CDR1 reads MNHNS; CDR2 reads SASEGT. CDR3 in amino acids: CASARDGQETQYF. The CDR3 region has the DNA TGTGCCAGCGCGCGGGACGGACAAGAGACCCAGTACTTC.